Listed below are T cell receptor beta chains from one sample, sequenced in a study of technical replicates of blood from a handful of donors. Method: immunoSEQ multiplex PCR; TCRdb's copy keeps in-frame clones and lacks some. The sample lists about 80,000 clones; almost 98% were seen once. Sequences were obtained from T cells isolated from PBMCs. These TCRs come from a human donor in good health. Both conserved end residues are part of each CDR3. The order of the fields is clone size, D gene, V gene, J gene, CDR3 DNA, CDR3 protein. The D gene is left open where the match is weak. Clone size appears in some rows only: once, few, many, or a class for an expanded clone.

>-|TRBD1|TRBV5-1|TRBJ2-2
TGCGCCAGCAGCCAAGGGGACAGTTCCGGGGAGCTGTTTTTT
CASSQGDSSGELFF
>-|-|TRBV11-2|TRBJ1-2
TGTGCCAGCAGCTTTGGCAGGATCTATGGCTACACCTTC
CASSFGRIYGYTF
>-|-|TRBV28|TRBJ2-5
TGTGCCAGCAGTCCCCCCCAAGCAGAGACCCAGTACTTC
CASSPPQAETQYF
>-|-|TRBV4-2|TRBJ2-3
TGTGCCAGCAGCCAGACCAGGACTGCTTCTCGAATGTATTTT
CASSQTRTASRMYF
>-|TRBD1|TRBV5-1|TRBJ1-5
TGCGCCAGCAGCTTGGAAGGACAGGAGAATCAGCCCCAGCATTTT
CASSLEGQENQPQHF
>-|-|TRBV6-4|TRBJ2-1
TGTGCCAGCAGTGACTCGGAGGATAGCTCCTACAATGAGCAGTTCTTC
CASSDSEDSSYNEQFF
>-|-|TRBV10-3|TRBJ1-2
TGTGCCATCAGTGCCCAGGACACCCCAGGGTATGGCTACACCTTC
CAISAQDTPGYGYTF
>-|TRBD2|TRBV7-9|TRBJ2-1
TGTGCCAGCAGCTTAGGGGCGGGAGGGCCTAACAATGAGCAGTTCTTC
CASSLGAGGPNNEQFF
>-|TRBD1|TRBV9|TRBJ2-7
TGTGCCAGCAGCGTAGGGGGACAGGGTATGGGGGAGCAGTACTTC
CASSVGGQGMGEQYF
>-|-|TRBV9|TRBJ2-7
TGTGCCAGCAGCGTAGGCCCCCTAGGAGCCTACGAGCAGTACTTC
CASSVGPLGAYEQYF
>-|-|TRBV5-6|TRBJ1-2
TGTGCCAGCAGTCCGGGGGGAGGCTATGGCTACACCTTC
CASSPGGGYGYTF
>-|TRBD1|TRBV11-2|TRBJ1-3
TGTGCCAGCAGTCGGGACAGCTCTGGAAACACCATATATTTT
CASSRDSSGNTIYF
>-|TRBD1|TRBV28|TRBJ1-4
TGTGCCAGCAGCTCAGGGGGATTCCAGGAAAAACTGTTTTTT
CASSSGGFQEKLFF
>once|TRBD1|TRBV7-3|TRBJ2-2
TGTGCCAGCAGCCGTACAGGGGGCCAAAACACCGGGGAGCTGTTTTTT
CASSRTGGQNTGELFF
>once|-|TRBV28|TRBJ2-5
TGTGCCAGCAGGCCTCCAGGACGGGGCCAAGAGACCCAGTACTTC
CASRPPGRGQETQYF
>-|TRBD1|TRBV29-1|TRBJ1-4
TGCAGCGTTGAACGACAGGGTGAAAAACTGTTTTTT
CSVERQGEKLFF
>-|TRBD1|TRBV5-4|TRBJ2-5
TGTGCCAGCAGCTCCCGGGACAGGAGGTGGGAGACCCAGTACTTC
CASSSRDRRWETQYF
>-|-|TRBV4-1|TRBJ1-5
TGCGCCAGCAGCCCCCAGACCGGGGGCAATCAGCCCCAGCATTTT
CASSPQTGGNQPQHF
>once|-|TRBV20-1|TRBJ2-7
TGCAGTGCTAGAGGAGGAAACGAGCAGTACTTC
CSARGGNEQYF
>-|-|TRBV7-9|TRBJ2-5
TGTGCCATCGAACCTACCGGAGAGACCCAGTACTTC
CAIEPTGETQYF
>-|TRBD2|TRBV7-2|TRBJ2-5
TGTGCCAGCAGCTTAACGGCGGGGGGGCCCGGGCAAGAGACCCAGTACTTC
CASSLTAGGPGQETQYF
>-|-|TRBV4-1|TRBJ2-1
TGCGCCAGCAGCCAAGAGGTGGGAGGCTCCTACAATGAGCAGTTCTTC
CASSQEVGGSYNEQFF
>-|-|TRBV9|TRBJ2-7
TGTGCCAGCAGCGTAGCGGAGGGCACCTACGAGCAGTACTTC
CASSVAEGTYEQYF
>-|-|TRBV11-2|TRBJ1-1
TGTGCCAGCAGCGAGCTATCAGGGCTTCGGGTTTATGAAGCTTTCTTT
CASSELSGLRVYEAFF
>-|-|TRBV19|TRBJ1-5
TGTGCCAGTAGTATCCCGGACAGAAATCAGCCCCAGCATTTT
CASSIPDRNQPQHF